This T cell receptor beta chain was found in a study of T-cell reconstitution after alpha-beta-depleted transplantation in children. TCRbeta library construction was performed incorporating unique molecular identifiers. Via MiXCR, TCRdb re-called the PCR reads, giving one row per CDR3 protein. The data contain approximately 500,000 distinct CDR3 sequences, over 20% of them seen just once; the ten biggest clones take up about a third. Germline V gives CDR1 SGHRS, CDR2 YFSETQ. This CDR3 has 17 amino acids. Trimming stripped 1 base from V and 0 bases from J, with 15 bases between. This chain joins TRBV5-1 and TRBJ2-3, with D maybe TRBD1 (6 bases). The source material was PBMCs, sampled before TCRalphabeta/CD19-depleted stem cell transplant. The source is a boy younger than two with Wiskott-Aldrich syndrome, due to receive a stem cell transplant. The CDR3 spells CASSLSGAILSTDTQYF. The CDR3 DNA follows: TGCGCCAGCAGCTTGTCAGGGGCCATCCTTAGCACAGATACGCAGTATTTT.